This passage covers 23 T cell receptor beta chains from one sample sequenced in a study of cytomegalovirus exposure and HLA in healthy donors. PCR was performed using 60 Vbeta and 13 Jbeta primers. Measured with immunoSEQ multiplex PCR; TCRdb has only the in-frame clones, and not every one. Listed are 34,000 or so clones; roughly 2% falls within the top ten. What was sequenced was PBMCs. Receptor source: a woman aged 40 to 50 in good health and CMV-seropositive.

The V call is TRBV2, the J call TRBJ1-2; D is unresolved. Trimming took off 2 bases at V and 10 bases at J, with 20 bases between the two ends. The CDR3 length is 15 residues. Germline lookup yields CDR1 SNHLY and CDR2 FYNNEI. Written as DNA, the CDR3 is TGTGCCAGCAGTGAATCCCGGGGAAGCGAAGCTTTCTACACCTTC. Its protein is CASSESRGSEAFYTF. The entire variable domain, with the rest obtained from reference TRBV2 and TRBJ1-2, is as follows: EPEVTQTPSHQVTQMGQEVILRCVPISNHLYFYWYRQILGQKVEFLVSFYNNEISEKSEIFDDQFSVERPDGSNFTLKIRSTKLEDSAMYFCASSESRGSEAFYTFGSGTRLTVV.

This chain joins TRBV27 and TRBJ2-7; 10 nucleotides match TRBD2. J gave up 1 base and V 3 bases, and 6 bases lay outside the gene matches. Germline CDR1 reads MNHEY; CDR2 reads SMNVEV (reference sequence). The CDR3 consists of 16 residues. The CDR3 loop reads CASSFGGLAESYEQYF. CDR3 nucleotides: TGTGCCAGCAGTTTTGGCGGACTAGCGGAATCCTACGAGCAGTACTTC.

J is TRBJ1-1 and V is TRBV19; D is uncertain. This CDR3 region has 15 residues. V lost 4 bases and J 0 bases, leaving 12 bases between the germline ends. In germline, CDR1 is LNHDA, CDR2 SQIVND (reference sequence). CDR3 coding DNA: TGTGCCAGTAGTACCCGGGGTGGGGTGAACACTGAAGCTTTCTTT. It encodes CASSTRGGVNTEAFF.

This chain uses TRBV28 with TRBJ1-2, with 11 bases that match TRBD1. V was pared by 5 bases and J by 5 bases, with 7 bases of the junction left unmatched. This CDR3 spans 15 amino acids. Germline values: CDR1 MDHEN, CDR2 SYDVKM. The CDR3 reads CASSDTGQGVYGYTF. Here the CDR3 DNA reads TGTGCCAGCAGTGACACGGGACAGGGGGTTTATGGCTACACCTTC.

J is TRBJ1-2 and V is TRBV28, with a possible D match to TRBD1 (6 bases). The V end was cut by 2 bases, the J end by 5 bases, with 9 bases between. This CDR3 region has 13 residues. The germline V gene encodes CDR1 MDHEN and CDR2 SYDVKM. CDR3 amino acids: CASSLPGAYGYTF. In nucleotides, the CDR3 is TGTGCCAGCAGTTTACCAGGGGCGTATGGCTACACCTTC.

This chain links TRBV19 with TRBJ2-1; 7 bases map to TRBD2. Unmatched junction bases numbered 15, after V lost 3 bases and J lost 13 bases. CDR1 LNHDA and CDR2 SQIVND come from the germline V gene (reference sequence). The CDR3 is 15 residues long. The CDR3 DNA follows: TGTGCCAGTAGTATGGAGGGAGGGAGGTCAAGTCCTCAGTTCTTC. This encodes CASSMEGGRSSPQFF.

The V and J genes are TRBV28 and TRBJ2-7; 7 nucleotides match TRBD1. Germline V CDR1 and CDR2: MDHEN, SYDVKM. Trimming took 7 bases from V and 1 from J; bases not matched to a gene: 4. This CDR3 region has 13 residues. CDR3 nucleotide sequence: TGTGCCAGCAACGAACAGGGGTCCTACGAGCAGTACTTC. This gives the protein CASNEQGSYEQYF. The full variable domain, in which reference TRBV28 and TRBJ2-7 provide the parts outside the CDR3, is DVKVTQSSRYLVKRTGEKVFLECVQDMDHENMFWYRQDPGLGLRLIYFSYDVKMKEKGDIPEGYSVSREKKERFSLILESASTNQTSMYLCASNEQGSYEQYFGPGTRLTVT.

V is TRBV19 and J is TRBJ1-1, with D possibly being TRBD1 (5 bases). This CDR3 is built from 13 residues. Germline CDR1 is LNHDA and CDR2 is SQIVND (reference sequence). Deletions cut 10 bases from V and 5 bases from J, with 17 bases between. CDR3 sequence (DNA): TGTGCCATCTTGGACTCCGGGGGGACTGAAGCTTTCTTT. This codes for CAILDSGGTEAFF.

This rearrangement joins TRBV7-8 to TRBJ2-7, with TRBD2 matching 13 bases. The CDR3 totals 16 residues. CDR1 is SGHVS, CDR2 FQNEAQ, per germline. Unmatched junction bases numbered 2, after V lost 3 bases and J lost 0 bases. The CDR3 is CASSFRLAGGSYEQYF. CDR3 sequence (DNA): TGTGCCAGCAGCTTTAGACTAGCGGGAGGCTCCTACGAGCAGTACTTC. Full variable domain (remainder filled in from reference TRBV7-8 and TRBJ2-7): GAGVSQSPRYKVAKRGQDVALRCDPISGHVSLFWYQQALGQGPEFLTYFQNEAQLDKSGLPSDRFFAERPEGSVSTLKIQRTQQEDSAVYLCASSFRLAGGSYEQYFGPGTRLTVT.

This chain joins TRBV28 and TRBJ2-5; TRBD1 matches 9 bases. The CDR3 consists of 13 residues. V trimming: 10 bases; J trimming: 2 bases; junction bases outside the gene matches: 5. Germline lookup yields CDR1 MDHEN and CDR2 SYDVKM. The CDR3 bases are TGTGCCACCCACAGGGGGCGGCAAGAGACCCAGTACTTC. It encodes CATHRGRQETQYF.

The chain has TRBV6-5 and TRBJ1-1; D possibly corresponds to TRBD1 (6 bases). This CDR3 has 16 residues. The germline V and J ends were trimmed by 0 bases and 0 bases, with 11 bases remaining between them. CDR1 is MNHEY and CDR2 is SVGAGI in the germline V gene. CDR3 bases: TGTGCCAGCAGTTACTCGGGAGGGGGGATGAACACTGAAGCTTTCTTT. It is translated as CASSYSGGGMNTEAFF.

The rearrangement links TRBV9 to TRBJ1-4; TRBD1 aligns across 7 bases. The CDR3 runs 15 residues. Germline lookup yields CDR1 SGDLS and CDR2 YYNGEE. Trimming removed 4 bases from V and 0 bases from J; junction bases left unmatched: 3. The CDR3 region is CASSQDRSTNEKLFF. The CDR3 DNA is TGTGCCAGCAGCCAGGACAGGTCAACTAATGAAAAACTGTTTTTT.

Turning to this clone: Sequence at one end of the junction differs from germline and may be a read error. The chain recombines TRBV19 with TRBJ2-7; tentatively, D is TRBD1 (6 bases). Germline V CDR1 and CDR2: LNHDA, SQIVND (reference sequence). This CDR3 is built from 14 residues. The CDR3 DNA is TGTGCCAGTAGTACGCACAGGGTCCCCTACGAGCAGTGCTTC. Its translation: CASSTHRVPYEQCF.

V and J are TRBV5-1 and TRBJ2-1, with 14 positions matching TRBD2. Per germline, CDR1 SGHRS and CDR2 YFSETQ. This CDR3 comprises 16 residues. Losses at the gene ends were 0 bases for V and 9 bases for J; bases not matched to a gene: 5. The CDR3 here is CASSLGLAGGWSEQFF. Written as DNA, the CDR3 is TGCGCCAGCAGCTTGGGACTAGCGGGGGGGTGGTCTGAGCAGTTCTTC.

This chain uses TRBV6-1 with TRBJ1-2, with no clear D. With 8 bases removed from V and 3 bases from J, the gap between germline ends came to 10 bases. The CDR3 covers 12 residues. In germline, CDR1 is MNHNS, CDR2 SASEGT. The CDR3 here is CASRYGDYGYTF. In nucleotides, the CDR3 is TGTGCCAGCCGGTACGGGGACTATGGCTACACCTTC.

CDR3 protein: CASSLRSTDTGELFF. CDR3 in DNA: TGTGCCAGCAGCCTCCGATCTACAGATACCGGGGAGCTGTTTTTT. The rearrangement links TRBV11-1 to TRBJ2-2, with no clear D. Trimming removed 5 bases at V and 5 bases at J, with 15 bases between. The CDR3 runs 15 residues. CDR1 and CDR2 (germline): SGHAT, FQDESV (reference sequence).

The CDR3 coding sequence is TGTGCCAGCAAACCAGGACAGCAGAACACTGAAGCTTTCTTT. This encodes CASKPGQQNTEAFF. V is TRBV6-1 and J is TRBJ1-1; tentative D call: TRBD1 (6 bases). This CDR3 is built from 14 residues. Germline V gives CDR1 MNHNS, CDR2 SASEGT. The V gene lost 7 bases and the J gene lost 1 base, with 13 bases spanning the gap.

This sequence joins TRBV6-6 and TRBJ1-2; D possibly corresponds to TRBD1 (5 bases). The germline V gene has CDR1 MNHNY and CDR2 SVGAGI (reference sequence). This CDR3 comprises 14 residues. Trimming pared 2 bases from V and 6 bases from J, leaving 13 bases between. The CDR3 sequence: CASSYVGGYDGYTF. CDR3 sequence (DNA): TGTGCCAGCAGTTACGTGGGGGGTTATGATGGCTACACCTTC.

The chain is built from TRBV5-1 and TRBJ2-1, with 8 bases aligning to TRBD1. The germline V gene has CDR1 SGHRS and CDR2 YFSETQ. V shed 4 bases and J 0 bases; nucleotides not matched to a gene: 3. This CDR3 has 15 amino acids. CDR3 amino acids: CASSVGQGSYNEQFF. The CDR3 DNA is TGCGCCAGCAGCGTCGGACAGGGCTCCTACAATGAGCAGTTCTTC.

This chain uses TRBV30 with TRBJ1-5, with D tentatively TRBD1 (5 bases). The CDR3 covers 14 residues. The V end lost 2 bases, the J end lost 9 bases, and 17 bases lay between the germline ends. The V gene's germline CDR1 is GTSNPN and CDR2 SVGIG (reference sequence). CDR3 bases: TGTGCCTGGAGTCTAAGGCAGGGCTTTCGGCCCCAGCATTTT. It translates to CAWSLRQGFRPQHF.

Details on this clone: At one end the junction does not follow the germline gene, possibly because of a read error. The chain couples TRBV7-3 to TRBJ2-7; D gene uncertain. The CDR3 is 10 residues long. The germline CDR1 and CDR2 sequences are SGHTA and FQGTGA. The chain's CDR3 is CASTGNAAEF. The CDR3 DNA sequence: TGTGCCAGCACGGGTAACGCCGCAGAATTC.

The V gene is TRBV5-1, the J gene TRBJ1-4; TRBD1 is a possible D gene (5 bases). The CDR3 length is 16 residues. The germline V and J ends were trimmed by 0 bases and 3 bases, with 12 bases remaining between them. Per the germline V gene, CDR1 is SGHRS and CDR2 is YFSETQ. CDR3: CASSLEPGLSNEKLFF. CDR3 sequence (DNA): TGCGCCAGCAGCTTGGAGCCGGGACTCTCTAATGAAAAACTGTTTTTT.

The chain uses TRBV5-4 and TRBJ1-1, with TRBD1 identical over 7 bases. V lost 4 bases, J lost 1 base, and 7 bases stayed unmatched. The germline gives CDR1 SGHNT, CDR2 YYREEE (reference sequence). The CDR3 loop spans 15 amino acids. CDR3: CASSIYRGGNTEAFF. The CDR3, as DNA: TGTGCCAGCAGCATCTACAGGGGTGGGAACACTGAAGCTTTCTTT.